A single sample is the source of the 8 T cell receptor beta chains below, sequenced in a study of CD8 T cells in ankylosing spondylitis. TCRdb processed the 5' RACE reads anew with MiXCR; each CDR3 protein has one entry. Among 200,000 to 300,000 distinct CDR3 sequences listed, over 9.5% were seen once. Sequenced sample: blood, either unsorted or a sorted T cell fraction (not recorded which). The receptors were sampled from a male donor with ankylosing spondylitis or in good health (not recorded which).

This chain joins TRBV7-2 and TRBJ2-7, with unresolved D. Germline CDR1 SGHTA, CDR2 FQGNSA. The CDR3 totals 13 residues. V dropped 3 bases and J dropped 6 bases, with 12 bases sitting between them. The CDR3 sequence: CASSFAGRFEQYF. CDR3 in DNA: TGTGCCAGCAGCTTTGCTGGGCGCTTCGAGCAGTACTTC.

This clonotype was picked up many times. The chain employs TRBV12-3 or TRBV12-4 and TRBJ2-7, with D unresolved. The V end was cut by 7 bases, the J end by 3 bases, with 13 bases between. This CDR3 is 13 amino acids long. The DNA for the CDR3 is TGTGCCAGCATACGTGGACCTAACTACGAGCAGTACTTC. Amino acids: CASIRGPNYEQYF.

This sequence joins TRBV7-6 and TRBJ2-7; unclear D gene. Deletions cut 1 base from V and 6 bases from J, with 7 bases between. The germline V gene encodes CDR1 SGHVS and CDR2 FNYEAQ. The CDR3 consists of 12 residues. The CDR3 loop reads CASSLVPGEQYF. For the CDR3, the DNA is TGTGCCAGCAGCTTAGTCCCCGGCGAGCAGTACTTC.

This clonotype was seen at least ten times. The chain combines TRBV18 with TRBJ1-5, with D possibly matching TRBD1 (5 bases). V lost 1 base, J lost 7 bases, and 11 bases lay in between. The CDR3 is 14 residues long. Looked up from germline, CDR1 is KGHSH and CDR2 is LQKENI. CDR3 sequence: CASSPRRGEQPQHF. The CDR3 bases are TGTGCCAGCTCACCACGGAGGGGAGAACAGCCCCAGCATTTT.

This clonotype was seen a few times. V and J are TRBV7-2 and TRBJ2-2; 8 nucleotides align to TRBD2. Per germline, CDR1 SGHTA and CDR2 FQGNSA. With V trimmed by 6 bases and J by 3 bases, 9 bases remained unmatched. There are 16 residues in the CDR3. The CDR3 DNA reads as TGTGCCAGCAGGACCGCGGGGACTAGTGACACCGGGGAGCTGTTTTTT. Translation: CASRTAGTSDTGELFF. Full variable domain (rest looked up from reference TRBV7-2 and TRBJ2-2): GAGVSQSPSNKVTEKGKDVELRCDPISGHTALYWYRQSLGQGLEFLIYFQGNSAPDKSGLPSDRFSAERTGGSVSTLTIQRTQQEDSAVYLCASRTAGTSDTGELFFGEGSRLTVL.

This clonotype has only a few counts. The genes are TRBV19 and TRBJ2-4, with TRBD1 matching over 11 bases. Germline V gene lookup returns CDR1 LNHDA and CDR2 SQIVND (reference sequence). V lost 1 base and J lost 8; bases outside the gene matches: 4. The CDR3 extends over 15 amino acids. The CDR3 loop reads CASSIGTGGFDIQYF. Written as DNA, the CDR3 is TGTGCCAGTAGTATAGGGACAGGGGGCTTTGACATTCAGTACTTC.

At least ten counts were recorded for this clonotype. The rearrangement joins TRBV5-1 to TRBJ2-6; D possibly corresponds to TRBD1 (6 bases). This CDR3 comprises 15 residues. Germline V gene data show CDR1 as SGHRS and CDR2 as YFSETQ. Trimming took off 2 bases at V and 5 bases at J, with 11 bases between the two ends. CDR3 bases: TGCGCCAGCAGCTTTGGCCAGGGGAGGGCCAACGTCCTGACTTTC. Translated: CASSFGQGRANVLTF.

This clonotype was detected many times. The chain uses TRBV20-1 and TRBJ1-1; D gene unclear. Germline assignment: CDR1 DFQATT and CDR2 SNEGSKA (reference sequence). V lost 4 bases and J lost 8, with 23 bases in between. The CDR3 has 15 residues. As DNA, the CDR3 is TGCAGTGCTACGTTTGACTCGAGCATGAACCAGGAAGCTTTCTTT. It is translated as CSATFDSSMNQEAFF.